This T cell receptor beta chain was found in a study of CD4+ T cells in melanoma. The CDR3 totals 14 residues. The ends lost 5 bases at V and 5 bases at J; junction bases unmatched: 8. The V gene's germline CDR1 is SGHRS and CDR2 YFSETQ. Assay used: immunoSEQ multiplex PCR; TCRdb lists only in-frame clones, some missing. Of about 15,000 clones in the sample, roughly 63% were seen once. General study points: A reported correlation linked neoantigen-specific CD4+ T cells to CD8+, macrophage and B cell function.

Concerning this clone: No antigen is known for it.

The source material was cells from a culture (not recorded whether cultured in vitro). The clonotype comes from a human donor with melanoma. The chain links TRBV5-1 to TRBJ2-5, with 8 bases matching TRBD2. The CDR3 is CASSSGLVLETQYF. The CDR3 region has the DNA TGCGCCAGCAGTTCGGGACTAGTTTTGGAGACCCAGTACTTC.